Given below is one TCR beta chain in context. Its antigen is not identified. The J segment lost 4 bases and the V segment lost 2 bases, leaving 17 bases of the junction unmatched. This CDR3 has 21 residues. In germline, CDR1 is MGHRA, CDR2 YSYEKL. Cryopreserved PBMCs were CD4-enriched, then split into naive and memory cells. For less than eleven days, approximately 10^5 sorted CD4+ cells grew with T cell-depleted PBMCs and CEF. This record belongs to a study of CD4 T cells in relation to SARS-CoV-2 and coronaviruses. Study results and caveats: Crossreactivity was assessed only for spike protein, not other viral proteins.

CEF-cultured naive and memory CD4+ T cell DNA got survey-level sequencing. Repertoires were generated with immunoSEQ multiplex PCR, while TCRdb's copy carries only in-frame clones and drops some. The sample has 30,000 to 45,000 clones; 70% to 85% are singletons. The TCR sequence derives from an adult with COVID-19. The sample comprised memory CD4+ T cells from PBMCs, cultured in vitro. J is TRBJ1-4 and V is TRBV4-1, with 12 bases aligning to TRBD1. DNA for the CDR3: TGCGCCAGCAGCCAAACCCCTACCCCGGGACAGGGGGCCTCGGGTAATGAAAAACTGTTTTTT. This encodes CASSQTPTPGQGASGNEKLFF.